This T cell receptor beta chain is drawn from a study of T-cell reconstitution after alpha-beta-depleted transplantation in children. The germline CDR1 and CDR2 sequences are SGHRS and YFSETQ. V trimming: 1 base; J trimming: 8 bases; junction bases outside the gene matches: 2. This CDR3 comprises 14 residues. The TCRbeta library incorporated unique molecular identifiers. TCRdb reprocessed the PCR reads via MiXCR and lists one record per CDR3 protein. Of hundreds of thousands of distinct CDR3 sequences in the sample, roughly 15% were seen once. This clonotype was counted a few times. This clonotype was obtained from a human donor who donated a stem cell graft to a child with acute myeloid leukemia. The specimen comprised PBMCs from the stem cell graft donor, sampled from the stem cell graft. The V gene is TRBV5-1, the J gene TRBJ2-4; 11 bases are shared with TRBD2. DNA for the CDR3: TGCGCCAGCAGCTTGACTAGCGGGGGTGACATTCAGTACTTC. Amino acids: CASSLTSGGDIQYF.